Shown below are 24 T cell receptor beta chains from a single sample sequenced in a study of radiotherapy plus CTLA-4 blockade in lung cancer. Produced via immunoSEQ multiplex PCR; TCRdb's table is partial and in-frame only. The data show approximately 98,000 clones, 82% seen once. Sequenced material: peripheral blood, taken from a patient treated with radiotherapy plus ipilimumab. These receptor sequences come from a human donor with non-small cell lung cancer who had a partial response to radiotherapy plus ipilimumab.

This sequence joins TRBV18 and TRBJ2-5; possibly TRBD2 for D (5 bases). The germline gives CDR1 KGHSH, CDR2 LQKENI. This CDR3 comprises 15 residues. The V gene lost 0 bases and the J gene lost 5 bases, with 13 bases spanning the gap. The DNA of the CDR3 is TGTGCCAGCTCACCACCTAGTTCGGGATTGGAGACCCAGTACTTC. It specifies CASSPPSSGLETQYF.

The rearrangement links TRBV5-4 to TRBJ2-7; TRBD2 aligns across 8 bases. Trimming cost V 1 base and J 2 bases; bases outside gene matches: 5. Germline lookup yields CDR1 SGHNT and CDR2 YYREEE (reference sequence). The CDR3 contains 15 residues. The CDR3 loop reads CASSLSGGRTYEQYF. DNA for the CDR3: TGTGCCAGCAGCTTGTCGGGCGGGAGGACCTACGAGCAGTACTTC. Filled out from reference TRBV5-4 and TRBJ2-7, the complete variable domain reads ETGVTQSPTHLIKTRGQQVTLRCSSQSGHNTVSWYQQALGQGPQFIFQYYREEENGRGNFPPRFSGLQFPNYSSELNVNALELDDSALYLCASSLSGGRTYEQYFGPGTRLTVT.

This clone was counted a single time. This sequence joins TRBV11-2 and TRBJ1-5; TRBD1 matches at 7 bases. This CDR3 has 15 residues. Looked up from germline, CDR1 is SGHAT and CDR2 is FQNNGV. V gave up 5 bases and J gave up 3 bases; unmatched junction bases: 7. For the CDR3, the DNA is TGTGCCAGCAGCCCCGGGACAGCCGACAATCAGCCCCAGCATTTT. Translated, it gives CASSPGTADNQPQHF.

The rearrangement uses TRBV5-6 and TRBJ2-2, with 9 bases lining up with TRBD1. The CDR3 spans 16 residues. The junction had 5 bases not matched to a gene; V was cut back by 2 bases and J by 3 bases. Per germline, CDR1 SGHDT and CDR2 YYEEEE. CDR3 nucleotides: TGTGCCAGCAGCTTTCGGGACAGGGATTACACCGGGGAGCTGTTTTTT. This codes for CASSFRDRDYTGELFF.

Details on this clone: The germline gene is not matched at one end of the junction; a read error may be the cause. This chain joins TRBV6-4 and TRBJ2-7; D gene ambiguous. Germline CDR1 is MRHNA and CDR2 is SNTAGT. This CDR3 comprises 11 residues. The CDR3 region has the DNA TGTGCCAGCCCCGTTCGAGGAACCATACGCTTC. Its translation: CASPVRGTIRF.

CDR3 coding DNA: TGTGCCAGCGGCACGGGACTAGCGAATGAGCAGTTCTTC. It encodes CASGTGLANEQFF. The V gene is TRBV7-2, the J gene TRBJ2-1, with TRBD2 matching 10 bases. CDR3 length: 13 residues. Unmatched junction bases numbered 5, after V lost 8 bases and J lost 7 bases. Germline CDR1 reads SGHTA; CDR2 reads FQGNSA. The full variable domain, its missing parts supplied by reference TRBV7-2 and TRBJ2-1, is GAGVSQSPSNKVTEKGKDVELRCDPISGHTALYWYRQSLGQGLEFLIYFQGNSAPDKSGLPSDRFSAERTGGSVSTLTIQRTQQEDSAVYLCASGTGLANEQFFGPGTRLTVL.

The CDR3 region has the DNA TGTGCCAGTAGTGCCGGGGGGGTCACAGATACGCAGTATTTT. Residues: CASSAGGVTDTQYF. The chain is built from TRBV19 and TRBJ2-3; 8 positions match TRBD2. CDR1 is LNHDA and CDR2 is SQIVND in the germline V gene (reference sequence). CDR3 length equals 14 residues. J gave up 2 bases and V 5 bases, and 3 bases lay outside the gene matches.

The chain links TRBV28 to TRBJ1-5, with TRBD1 matching over 7 bases. The CDR3 extends over 16 amino acids. Germline assignment: CDR1 MDHEN and CDR2 SYDVKM. V trimming: 3 bases; J trimming: 9 bases; junction bases outside the gene matches: 14. CDR3 coding DNA: TGTGCCAGCAGTTTGGTACGAGGGGGCGGCAATGGGCCCCAGCATTTT. Translating it yields CASSLVRGGGNGPQHF.

The rearrangement uses TRBV11-1 and TRBJ1-2; the D gene is possibly TRBD1 (6 bases). The CDR3 loop spans 14 amino acids. Between the trimmed V and J ends, which lost 5 bases and 2 bases, there was a span of 12 bases. CDR1 is SGHAT and CDR2 is FQDESV in the germline V gene (reference sequence). DNA for the CDR3: TGTGCCAGCAGCCAAACAGGGTCGAACTATGGCTACACCTTC. Translating it yields CASSQTGSNYGYTF.

This clone was recorded only once. V gene TRBV29-1 combines with J gene TRBJ2-3; D uncertain. CDR1 is SQVTM and CDR2 is ANQGSEA in the germline V gene. Between the trimmed V and J ends, which lost 3 bases and 2 bases, there was a span of 6 bases. This CDR3 is 12 amino acids long. The CDR3 DNA sequence: TGCAGCGTTGAGGCAGTCACAGATACGCAGTATTTT. Its translation is CSVEAVTDTQYF.

The chain recombines TRBV7-2 with TRBJ2-7, with TRBD2 identical over 7 bases. The CDR3 runs to 15 residues. After removal of 5 bases from V and 5 bases from J, the junction contained 12 bases not matched to a gene. CDR1 and CDR2 from the germline V gene are SGHTA and FQGNSA. The CDR3 here is CASSLSGSRSHEQYF. CDR3 nucleotides: TGTGCCAGCAGCCTTAGCGGGTCCCGAAGCCACGAGCAGTACTTC.

With respect to this clone: This same CDR3 is encoded by further DNA sequences in the sample. This chain connects TRBV28 to TRBJ2-7; perhaps TRBD2 as D (5 bases). The CDR3 loop spans 15 amino acids. Per germline, CDR1 MDHEN and CDR2 SYDVKM. V dropped 3 bases and J dropped 3 bases, with 15 bases sitting between them. CDR3 sequence: CASSLRGSTSYEQYF. The CDR3 bases are TGTGCCAGCAGTTTGCGCGGGTCTACAAGCTACGAGCAGTACTTC.

The chain joins TRBV5-1 to TRBJ2-2; 9 positions match TRBD2. This CDR3 has 17 amino acids. V lost 5 bases to trimming and J lost 3 bases; unmatched junction nucleotides: 11. Germline V lookup: CDR1 SGHRS, CDR2 YFSETQ. CDR3 amino acids: CASRGGLAGEHTGELFF. The CDR3, as DNA: TGCGCCAGCAGAGGGGGTTTAGCGGGAGAGCACACCGGGGAGCTGTTTTTT.

J is TRBJ1-3 and V is TRBV6-5, with 7 bases fitting TRBD1. Per germline, CDR1 MNHEY and CDR2 SVGAGI. The trim removed 4 bases at V and 0 bases at J, leaving 6 bases unmatched. The CDR3 totals 16 residues. In DNA, the CDR3 is TGTGCCAGCAGTTTCCACAGGGGCCCCTCTGGAAACACCATATATTTT. This translates into CASSFHRGPSGNTIYF.

The rearrangement uses TRBV15 and TRBJ1-4, with TRBD1 matching over 8 bases. Trimming at V came to 5 bases and at J to 7 bases, leaving 6 bases not matched to a gene. The CDR3 spans 14 residues. Germline CDR1 is LNHNV and CDR2 is YYDKDF (reference sequence). As DNA, the CDR3 is TGTGCCACCAGCCGCGACAGGGGAGTTGAAAAACTGTTTTTT. It translates to CATSRDRGVEKLFF.

The sample holds one count of this clone. The V gene is TRBV11-1, the J gene TRBJ1-1; TRBD1 might be the D (5 bases). This CDR3 spans 13 amino acids. Germline-derived CDR1 and CDR2 are SGHAT and FQDESV (reference sequence). V lost 5 bases and J lost 3, with 10 bases in between. The CDR3 DNA reads TGTGCCAGCAGCCTAGACAGACACACTGAAGCTTTCTTT. Protein product: CASSLDRHTEAFF.

The rearrangement links TRBV21-1 to TRBJ2-1; TRBD2, as called in the table, went unchecked against the DNA. TRBV21-1 is assigned pseudogene status. The CDR3 is 19 amino acids. CDR3 in DNA: TGTGCCAGCAGCAAACCCGGCCTAGCGGGATCCCCTCCCCACAATGAGCAGTTCTTC. This codes for CASSKPGLAGSPPHNEQFF.

V is TRBV29-1 and J is TRBJ1-1; D may be TRBD1 (5 bases). Trimming took off 4 bases at V and 0 bases at J, with 12 bases between the two ends. The CDR3 runs to 14 residues. The germline CDR1 and CDR2 sequences are SQVTM and ANQGSEA. The CDR3 reads CSVGGDGLNTEAFF. In DNA form, the CDR3 reads TGCAGCGTTGGGGGGGACGGATTGAACACTGAAGCTTTCTTT.

This chain joins TRBV5-8 and TRBJ2-3, with 8 bases aligning to TRBD2. The germline V gene encodes CDR1 SGHTS and CDR2 YDEGEE. The junction had 7 bases not matched to a gene; V was cut back by 4 bases and J by 6 bases. This CDR3 comprises 14 residues. The CDR3 DNA reads as TGTGCCAGCAGCCGCCCGGGAGGGAGGGATACGCAGTATTTT. It specifies CASSRPGGRDTQYF.

J is TRBJ1-2 and V is TRBV7-8; possible D gene TRBD1, 5 bases. Trimming left V 0 bases short and J 7 bases short, with 12 bases between. Per germline, CDR1 SGHVS and CDR2 FQNEAQ. This CDR3 contains 14 residues. The CDR3 protein is CASSLARREAGYTF. The CDR3 DNA reads TGTGCCAGCAGCTTAGCGCGCAGGGAGGCTGGCTACACCTTC.

The chain uses TRBV19 and TRBJ2-2, with D hard to call. Trimming pared 4 bases from V and 6 bases from J, leaving 9 bases between. This CDR3 spans 13 amino acids. Germline lookup yields CDR1 LNHDA and CDR2 SQIVND (reference sequence). The CDR3 nucleotides are TGTGCCAGTAGTACCTCAGGTGCCGGGGAGCTGTTTTTT. The encoded protein is CASSTSGAGELFF.

The chain combines TRBV5-1 with TRBJ2-3, with TRBD2 matching over 12 bases. The CDR3 consists of 16 residues. Trimming took 4 bases from V and 4 from J; bases not matched to a gene: 7. Germline assignment: CDR1 SGHRS and CDR2 YFSETQ. The CDR3 sequence: CASSPRLAGVPDTQYF. The CDR3 DNA follows: TGCGCCAGCAGCCCCCGACTAGCGGGAGTTCCAGATACGCAGTATTTT.

The CDR3 here is CASSHPSGTGNYEQYF. The CDR3 bases are TGTGCCAGCAGTCACCCCTCCGGGACAGGAAACTACGAGCAGTACTTC. V gene TRBV27 combines with J gene TRBJ2-7, with 8 bases aligning to TRBD1. The CDR3 loop spans 16 amino acids. V shed 5 bases and J 3 bases; nucleotides not matched to a gene: 12. The germline gives CDR1 MNHEY, CDR2 SMNVEV (reference sequence).

The rearrangement links TRBV4-1 to TRBJ2-2, with 14 bases identical to TRBD2. CDR1 is MGHRA and CDR2 is YSYEKL in the germline V gene. With V trimmed by 4 bases and J by 5 bases, 6 bases remained unmatched. This CDR3 comprises 17 residues. In DNA form, the CDR3 reads TGCGCCAGCAGCCTAAGACTAGCGGGAGGGCCTACCGGGGAGCTGTTTTTT. Amino acids: CASSLRLAGGPTGELFF.